These 9 T cell receptor beta chains were all obtained from the same sample, sequenced in a study of regulatory T cells in long-lasting Graves disease. Building the TCR beta libraries relied on iRepertoire HTBI primers, and CDR3 regions underwent Arm-PCR. TCRdb itself ran the multiplex PCR reads through MiXCR, one entry per CDR3 protein. The table records some 370,000 distinct CDR3 sequences, around 11% of them present only once. Described time point: newly diagnosed GD, antithyroid drugs for less than 3 months. With RNA extracted from PBMCs as input, the TCR library was made. The same sample was also studied in work on T cells in Graves' hyperthyroidism and ophthalmopathy.

The sample here was peripheral blood mononuclear cells (PBMCs), taken at new diagnosis, from a patient treated with antithyroid drugs. Every receptor here comes from a woman aged 18-35 years with Graves disease.

This chain uses TRBV5-5 with TRBJ2-1; TRBD2 matches 8 bases. This CDR3 is 18 amino acids long. The junction had 17 bases not matched to a gene; V was cut back by 0 bases and J by 9 bases. Germline CDR1 SGHKS, CDR2 YYEKEE (reference sequence). CDR3 region: CASSLEYFLAGSLGEQFF. The CDR3 DNA reads TGTGCCAGCAGCTTGGAGTATTTTCTAGCGGGCTCTTTGGGTGAGCAGTTCTTC.

This clonotype was seen ten or more times. The V and J genes are TRBV24-1 and TRBJ2-1; weak D call: TRBD2 (7 bases). The CDR3 has 15 amino acids. Germline CDR1 and CDR2: KGHDR and SFDVKD. V was cut by 7 bases and J by 6 bases, with 18 bases left in between. The CDR3 is CATRPPRRGGNEQFF. As DNA, the CDR3 is TGTGCCACCAGACCCCCGCGAAGGGGGGGCAATGAGCAGTTCTTC.

This clonotype appeared many times. This CDR3 is CASSLQVYGADEQYF. The CDR3 DNA sequence: TGTGCCAGCAGCCTGCAGGTCTACGGGGCTGACGAGCAGTACTTC. This chain joins TRBV7-8 and TRBJ2-7, with D perhaps being TRBD1 or TRBD2 (5 bases each). The V gene's germline CDR1 is SGHVS and CDR2 FQNEAQ. The CDR3 is 15 amino acids. V lost 5 bases and J lost 5, with 19 bases in between.

This clonotype was observed at least ten times. The V call is TRBV28, the J call TRBJ2-7; 8 bases are shared with TRBD2. The germline CDR1 and CDR2 sequences are MDHEN and SYDVKM. This CDR3 contains 15 residues. With 7 bases clipped from V and 2 bases from J, the junction kept 10 bases outside the gene matches. CDR3 nucleotides: TGTGCCAGCATCCCCCCCAGCGGGAGTGCCTACGAGCAGTACTTC. Amino acid sequence: CASIPPSGSAYEQYF.

This clonotype was counted ten times or more. The V and J genes are TRBV6-2 or TRBV6-3 and TRBJ1-2; a possible D gene is TRBD1 (5 bases). Trimming left V 6 bases short and J 0 bases short, with 14 bases between. Germline V gene sequence: CDR1 MNHEY, CDR2 SVGEGT. The CDR3 is 15 amino acids. The CDR3 region is CASSDLMTANYGYTF. CDR3 DNA sequence: TGTGCCAGCAGCGACCTAATGACAGCTAACTATGGCTACACCTTC.

This clonotype showed up many times. The rearrangement joins TRBV4-1 to TRBJ2-7; D unresolved. This CDR3 has 14 residues. V dropped 4 bases and J dropped 5 bases, with 15 bases sitting between them. Looked up from germline, CDR1 is MGHRA and CDR2 is YSYEKL. The CDR3 sequence is CASSPASRSDEQYV. For the CDR3, the DNA is TGCGCCAGCAGCCCGGCCTCTCGGAGTGACGAGCAGTACGTC.

This clonotype was seen ten or more times. V gene TRBV20-1 combines with J gene TRBJ2-7; 9 positions agree with TRBD2. The trim removed 2 bases at V and 2 bases at J, leaving 10 bases unmatched. Germline assignment: CDR1 DFQATT and CDR2 SNEGSKA (reference sequence). This CDR3 has 16 amino acids. For the CDR3, the DNA is TGCAGTGCTAGATCCCCCAGCGGGAGGACTACCTACGAGCAGTACTTC. Translated: CSARSPSGRTTYEQYF.

The rearrangement links TRBV11-1 to TRBJ2-3, with TRBD1 matching 10 bases. In germline, CDR1 is SGHAT, CDR2 FQDESV (reference sequence). This CDR3 has 15 amino acids. Trimming cost V 4 bases and J 9 bases; bases outside gene matches: 10. Here the CDR3 DNA reads TGTGCCAGCAGCTCCGGGACAGGGGTTATCGGGACGCAGTATTTT. Translated: CASSSGTGVIGTQYF. The full variable domain, its missing parts supplied by reference TRBV11-1 and TRBJ2-3, is EAEVAQSPRYKITEKSQAVAFWCDPISGHATLYWYRQILGQGPELLVQFQDESVVDDSQLPKDRFSAERLKGVDSTLKIQPAELGDSAMYLCASSSGTGVIGTQYFGPGTRLTVL.

This clonotype came up many times. CDR3 amino acids: CASSQAREGDEQYF. In nucleotides, the CDR3 is TGTGCCAGCAGCCAAGCGAGGGAGGGAGACGAGCAGTACTTC. The chain employs TRBV3-1 and TRBJ2-7; TRBD2 aligns across 7 bases. Trimming at V came to 1 base and at J to 5 bases, leaving 5 bases not matched to a gene. The CDR3 runs 14 residues. From germline, CDR1 is LGHDT and CDR2 YNNKEL (reference sequence).